The T cell receptor beta chain under discussion was sequenced for a study of OX40 agonist ivuxolimab in advanced cancers. Across the whole study: Ivuxolimab doses were 0.01, 0.1, 0.3, 1.5, 3 or 10 mg/kg every 2 weeks. Those treated in dose escalation had hepatocellular carcinoma, melanoma, renal cell cancer or head and neck cancer.

This clone was seen more than once but under ten times. Its specificity is unknown. The junction departs from the called germline gene at one end, perhaps through a read error. This CDR3 has 13 amino acids. CDR1 SNHLY and CDR2 FYNNEI come from the germline V gene. The study, taken as a whole, reports: There were, on average, more expanded clones in CD8+ T cells than in CD4+.

Method: immunoSEQ multiplex PCR; TCRdb's copy keeps in-frame clones and lacks some. The sample consists of about 64,000 clones, approximately 88% of them appearing once. Autoimmune disease history or systemic immunosuppression led to patient exclusion. The chain combines TRBV2 with TRBJ2-1, with a weak D call TRBD2 (5 bases). This TCR was sampled from an adult with an advanced solid tumor such as melanoma, head and neck, liver or kidney cancer. The material sequenced was CD4+ or CD8+ T cells sorted from blood, taken in a trial of the OX40 agonist ivuxolimab. CDR3 protein: CASSDLTSEWRVF. As DNA, the CDR3 is TGTGCCAGCAGTGACTTGACTTCGGAATGGCGGGTCTTC.